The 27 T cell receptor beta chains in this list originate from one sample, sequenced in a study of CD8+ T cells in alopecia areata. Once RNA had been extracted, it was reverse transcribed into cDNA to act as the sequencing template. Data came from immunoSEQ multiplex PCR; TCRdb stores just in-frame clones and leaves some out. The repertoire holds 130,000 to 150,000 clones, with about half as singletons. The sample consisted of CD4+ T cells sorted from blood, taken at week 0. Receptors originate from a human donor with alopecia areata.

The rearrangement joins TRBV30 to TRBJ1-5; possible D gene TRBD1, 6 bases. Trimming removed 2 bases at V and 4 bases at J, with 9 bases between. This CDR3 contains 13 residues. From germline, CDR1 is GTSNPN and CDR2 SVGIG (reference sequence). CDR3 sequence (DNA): TGTGCCTGGAGTCCACAGGGAAATCAGCCCCAGCATTTT. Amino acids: CAWSPQGNQPQHF.

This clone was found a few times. The DNA for the CDR3 is TGCGCCAGCAGCCAAGTTGACAGGGATTACAATGAGCAGTTCTTC. This codes for CASSQVDRDYNEQFF. The V gene is TRBV4-1, the J gene TRBJ2-1; 7 positions match TRBD1. Germline V gene lookup returns CDR1 MGHRA and CDR2 YSYEKL. This CDR3 comprises 15 residues. Trimming cost V 1 base and J 4 bases; bases outside gene matches: 4.

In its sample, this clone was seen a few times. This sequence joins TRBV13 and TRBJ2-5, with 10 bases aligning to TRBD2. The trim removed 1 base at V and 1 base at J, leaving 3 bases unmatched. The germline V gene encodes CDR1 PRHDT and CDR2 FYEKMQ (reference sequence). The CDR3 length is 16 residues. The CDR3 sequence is CASSLVPSGGQETQYF. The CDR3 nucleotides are TGTGCCAGCAGCTTAGTTCCTAGCGGGGGCCAAGAGACCCAGTACTTC.

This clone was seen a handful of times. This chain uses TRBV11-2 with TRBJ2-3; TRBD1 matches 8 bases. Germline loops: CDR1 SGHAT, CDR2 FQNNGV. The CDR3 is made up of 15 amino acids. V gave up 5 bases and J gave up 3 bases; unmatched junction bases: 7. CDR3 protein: CASSPGQGRTDTQYF. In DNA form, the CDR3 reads TGTGCCAGCAGCCCCGGACAGGGCCGAACAGATACGCAGTATTTT.

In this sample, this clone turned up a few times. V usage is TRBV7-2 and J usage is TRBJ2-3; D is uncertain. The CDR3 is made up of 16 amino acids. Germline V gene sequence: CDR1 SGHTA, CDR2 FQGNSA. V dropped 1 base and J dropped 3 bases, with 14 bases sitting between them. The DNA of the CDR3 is TGTGCCAGCAGCTTAGGTGTTGATCCCTGGACAGATACGCAGTATTTT. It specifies CASSLGVDPWTDTQYF.

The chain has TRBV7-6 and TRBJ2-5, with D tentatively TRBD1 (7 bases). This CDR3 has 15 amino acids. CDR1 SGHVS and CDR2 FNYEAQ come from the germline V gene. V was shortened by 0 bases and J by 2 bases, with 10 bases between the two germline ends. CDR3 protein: CASSLARGQQETQYF. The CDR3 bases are TGTGCCAGCAGCTTAGCGCGGGGACAGCAAGAGACCCAGTACTTC.

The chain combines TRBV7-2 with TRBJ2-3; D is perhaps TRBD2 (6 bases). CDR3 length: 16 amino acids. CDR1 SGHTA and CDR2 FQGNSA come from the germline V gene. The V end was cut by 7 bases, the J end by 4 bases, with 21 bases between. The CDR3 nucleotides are TGTGCCAGCAACCTATTCCCAGCGGGTAACGCAGATACGCAGTATTTT. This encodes CASNLFPAGNADTQYF.

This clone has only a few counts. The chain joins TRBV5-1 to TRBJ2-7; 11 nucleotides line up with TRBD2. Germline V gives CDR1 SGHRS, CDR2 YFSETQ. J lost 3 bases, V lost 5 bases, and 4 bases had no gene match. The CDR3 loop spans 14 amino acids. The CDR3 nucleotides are TGCGCCAGCAGTTCCGGGACTAGCGGCTACGAGCAGTACTTC. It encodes CASSSGTSGYEQYF.

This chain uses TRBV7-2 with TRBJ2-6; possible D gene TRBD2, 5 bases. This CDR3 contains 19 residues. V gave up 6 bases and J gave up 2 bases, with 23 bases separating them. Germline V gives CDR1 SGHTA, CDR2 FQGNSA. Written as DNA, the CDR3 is TGTGCCAGCAGTCATCTCACCCGAAAGAGGGTTCCTGGGGCCAACGTCCTGACTTTC. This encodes CASSHLTRKRVPGANVLTF.

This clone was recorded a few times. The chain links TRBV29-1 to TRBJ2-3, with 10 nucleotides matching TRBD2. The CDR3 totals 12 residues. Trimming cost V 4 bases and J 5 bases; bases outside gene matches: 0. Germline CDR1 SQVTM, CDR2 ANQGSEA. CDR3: CSVGTSGDTQYF. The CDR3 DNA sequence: TGCAGCGTTGGGACTAGCGGAGATACGCAGTATTTT.

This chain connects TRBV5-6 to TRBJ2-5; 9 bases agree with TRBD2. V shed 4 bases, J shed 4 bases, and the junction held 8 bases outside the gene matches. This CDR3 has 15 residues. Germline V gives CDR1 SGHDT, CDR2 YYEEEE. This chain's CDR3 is CASSLGGRAAETQYF. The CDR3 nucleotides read TGTGCCAGCAGCCTGGGCGGGAGGGCCGCAGAGACCCAGTACTTC.

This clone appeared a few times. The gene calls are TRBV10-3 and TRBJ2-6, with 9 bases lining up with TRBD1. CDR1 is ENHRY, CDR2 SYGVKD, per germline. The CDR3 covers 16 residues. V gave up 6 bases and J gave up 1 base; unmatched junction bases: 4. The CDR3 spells CAIRDGTGSGANVLTF. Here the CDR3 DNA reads TGTGCCATCAGAGACGGGACAGGGTCTGGGGCCAACGTCCTGACTTTC.

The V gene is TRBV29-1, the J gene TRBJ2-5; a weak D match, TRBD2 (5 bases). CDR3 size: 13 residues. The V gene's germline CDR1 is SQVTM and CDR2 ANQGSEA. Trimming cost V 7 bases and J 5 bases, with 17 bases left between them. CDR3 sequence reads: CSGNLKGGETQYF. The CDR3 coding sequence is TGCAGCGGGAATTTGAAGGGCGGGGAGACCCAGTACTTC.

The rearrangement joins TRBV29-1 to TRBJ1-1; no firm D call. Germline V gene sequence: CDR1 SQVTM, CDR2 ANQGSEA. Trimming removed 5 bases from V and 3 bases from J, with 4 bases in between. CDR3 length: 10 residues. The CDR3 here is CSVLYTEAFF. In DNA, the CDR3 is TGCAGCGTTCTTTACACTGAAGCTTTCTTT.

CDR3 sequence reads: CASSTDYYGYTF. The DNA for the CDR3 is TGTGCCAGCAGTACAGACTACTATGGCTACACCTTC. The chain combines TRBV6-5 with TRBJ1-2; unclear D gene. This CDR3 contains 12 residues. Trimming cost V 5 bases and J 3 bases, with 7 bases left between them. Germline V gene lookup returns CDR1 MNHEY and CDR2 SVGAGI.

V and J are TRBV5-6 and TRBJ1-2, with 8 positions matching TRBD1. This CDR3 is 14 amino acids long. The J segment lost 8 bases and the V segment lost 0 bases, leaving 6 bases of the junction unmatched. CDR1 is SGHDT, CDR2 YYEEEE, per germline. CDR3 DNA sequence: TGTGCCAGCAGCTTGGGGCAGGGGGCGAGGGGCTACACCTTC. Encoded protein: CASSLGQGARGYTF. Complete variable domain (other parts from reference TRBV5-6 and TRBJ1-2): DAGVTQSPTHLIKTRGQQVTLRCSPKSGHDTVSWYQQALGQGPQFIFQYYEEEERQRGNFPDRFSGHQFPNYSSELNVNALLLGDSALYLCASSLGQGARGYTFGSGTRLTVV.

The CDR3 region is CASSLPRLPGLAGENEQFF. The CDR3 DNA reads as TGTGCCAGCAGCTTACCAAGATTACCGGGACTAGCGGGTGAGAATGAGCAGTTCTTC. The rearrangement joins TRBV11-2 to TRBJ2-1; 12 bases line up with TRBD2. CDR1 and CDR2 (germline): SGHAT, FQNNGV. Trimming removed 2 bases from V and 7 bases from J; junction bases left unmatched: 15. This CDR3 is built from 19 residues. Full variable domain (outside the CDR3, taken from reference TRBV11-2 and TRBJ2-1): EAGVAQSPRYKIIEKRQSVAFWCNPISGHATLYWYQQILGQGPKLLIQFQNNGVVDDSQLPKDRFSAERLKGVDSTLKIQPAKLEDSAVYLCASSLPRLPGLAGENEQFFGPGTRLTVL.

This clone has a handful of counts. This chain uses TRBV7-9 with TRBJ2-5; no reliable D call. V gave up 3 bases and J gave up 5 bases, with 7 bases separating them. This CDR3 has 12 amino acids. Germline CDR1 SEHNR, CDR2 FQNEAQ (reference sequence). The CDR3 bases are TGTGCCAGCAGCTTTCGTCAGGAGACCCAGTACTTC. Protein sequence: CASSFRQETQYF.

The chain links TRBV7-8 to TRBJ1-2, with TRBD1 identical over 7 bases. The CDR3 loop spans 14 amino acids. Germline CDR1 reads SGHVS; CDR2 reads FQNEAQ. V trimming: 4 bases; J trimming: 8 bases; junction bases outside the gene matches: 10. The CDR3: CASSSSRQGGGYTF. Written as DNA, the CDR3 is TGTGCCAGCAGCTCATCGAGACAGGGAGGAGGCTACACCTTC.

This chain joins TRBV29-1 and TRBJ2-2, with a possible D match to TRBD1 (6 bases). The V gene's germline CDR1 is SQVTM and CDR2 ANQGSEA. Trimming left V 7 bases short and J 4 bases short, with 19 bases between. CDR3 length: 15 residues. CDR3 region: CSAQVGASGTGELFF. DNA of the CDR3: TGCAGCGCTCAGGTGGGGGCCTCGGGCACCGGGGAGCTGTTTTTT.

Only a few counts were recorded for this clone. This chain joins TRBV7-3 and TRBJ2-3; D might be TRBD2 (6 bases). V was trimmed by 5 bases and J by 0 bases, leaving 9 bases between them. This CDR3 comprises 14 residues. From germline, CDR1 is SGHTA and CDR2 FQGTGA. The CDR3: CASSRGISTDTQYF. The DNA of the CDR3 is TGTGCCAGCAGCCGGGGGATTAGCACAGATACGCAGTATTTT.

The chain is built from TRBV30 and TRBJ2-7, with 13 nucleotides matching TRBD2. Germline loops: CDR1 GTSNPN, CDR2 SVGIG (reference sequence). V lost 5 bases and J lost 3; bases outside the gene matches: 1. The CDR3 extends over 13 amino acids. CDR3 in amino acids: CAWRTSGSYEQYF. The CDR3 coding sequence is TGTGCCTGGCGGACTAGCGGGAGCTACGAGCAGTACTTC.

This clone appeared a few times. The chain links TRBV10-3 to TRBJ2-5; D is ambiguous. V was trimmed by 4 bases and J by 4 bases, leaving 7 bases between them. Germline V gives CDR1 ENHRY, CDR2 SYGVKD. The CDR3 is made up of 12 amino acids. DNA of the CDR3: TGTGCCATCAGTGGTGCCGGAGAGACCCAGTACTTC. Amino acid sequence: CAISGAGETQYF.

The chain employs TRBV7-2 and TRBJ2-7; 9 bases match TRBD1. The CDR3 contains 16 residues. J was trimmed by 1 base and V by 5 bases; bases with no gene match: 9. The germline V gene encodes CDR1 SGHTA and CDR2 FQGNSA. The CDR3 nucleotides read TGTGCCAGCAGCCACCATCGGGGGACAGGGTCCTACGAGCAGTACTTC. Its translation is CASSHHRGTGSYEQYF.

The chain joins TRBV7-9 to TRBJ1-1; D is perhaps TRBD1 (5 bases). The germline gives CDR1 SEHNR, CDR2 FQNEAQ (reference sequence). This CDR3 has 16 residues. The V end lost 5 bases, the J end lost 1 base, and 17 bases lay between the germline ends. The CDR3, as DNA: TGTGCCAGCAGCCCCGGAGGGAAGGGGAAGAACACTGAAGCTTTCTTT. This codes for CASSPGGKGKNTEAFF.

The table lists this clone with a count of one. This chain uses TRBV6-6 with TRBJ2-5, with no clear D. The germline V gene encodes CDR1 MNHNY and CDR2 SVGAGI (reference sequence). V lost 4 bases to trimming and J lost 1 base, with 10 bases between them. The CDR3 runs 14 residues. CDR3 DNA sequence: TGTGCCAGCAGTTCCCCAGTGGGCCAAGAGACCCAGTACTTC. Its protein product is CASSSPVGQETQYF.

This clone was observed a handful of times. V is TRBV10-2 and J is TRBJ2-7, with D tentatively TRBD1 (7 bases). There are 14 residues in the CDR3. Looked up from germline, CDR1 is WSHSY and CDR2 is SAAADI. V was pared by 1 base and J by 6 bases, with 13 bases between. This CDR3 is CASSEWGQGGEQYF. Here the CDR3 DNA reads TGCGCCAGCAGTGAGTGGGGTCAGGGGGGCGAGCAGTACTTC.